This T cell receptor (beta chain) emerged from a study of blood T cell repertoires in COVID-19. For the study at large: Whether acute or convalescent, the COVID-19 samples came from the United States, Italy and Spain.

The CDR3 covers 12 residues. Germline assignment: CDR1 MDHEN and CDR2 SYDVKM. V lost 6 bases, J lost 12 bases, and 8 bases stayed unmatched. Source study methods: For nucleated cells, counts were estimated from reference gene primer amplification. The method was immunoSEQ multiplex PCR; TCRdb's version includes in-frame clones alone and lacks a portion of them. That table supplies the V and J calls and clone size; D and trimming were determined from the DNA. The table shows about 190,000 clones, with over 75% occurring only once. Material for sequencing was peripheral blood. The clonotype originates from a man aged 50 to 59 who had recovered from COVID-19. The chain couples TRBV28 to TRBJ2-3; 8 bases agree with TRBD1. The CDR3 DNA reads TGTGCCAGCAGATCAGGGGGCCCAAGCCAGTATTTT. It codes for CASRSGGPSQYF.